This T cell receptor (beta chain) emerged from a study of blood T cell repertoires in COVID-19. Study-level background: Researchers got acute and convalescent COVID-19 samples from the United States, Italy and Spain.

Trimming removed 5 bases at V and 2 bases at J, with 13 bases between. From germline, CDR1 is SEHNR and CDR2 FQNEAQ (reference sequence). The CDR3 spans 14 residues. TCRdb's copy holds only in-frame clones and misses some; the assay was immunoSEQ multiplex PCR. Of roughly 100,000 clones listed, about 80% were seen once; the top ten hold 12%. The sequence was obtained from a human donor in a cohort sampled during active COVID-19. The chain is built from TRBV7-9 and TRBJ2-7; maybe TRBD2 (6 bases). Sequencing input: peripheral blood. Here the CDR3 reads CASSPRGATYEQYF. Written as DNA, the CDR3 is TGTGCCAGCAGCCCACGCGGGGCCACCTACGAGCAGTACTTC.